Presented here are 18 T cell receptor beta chains from one specimen sequenced in a study of sequential checkpoint blockade in melanoma. The assay was immunoSEQ multiplex PCR, and TCRdb's table has in-frame clones only and misses some. The table shows about 2,700 clones, with around 18% occurring only once. Noted treatment: randomized to nivolumab then ipilimumab (arm A) or the reverse (arm B). Source: tumor tissue (inferred from file names), taken from a patient given nivolumab and ipilimumab in sequence. These receptors were obtained from a human donor with melanoma.

This chain joins TRBV5-1 and TRBJ2-1; D possibly corresponds to TRBD2 (6 bases). From germline, CDR1 is SGHRS and CDR2 YFSETQ. The CDR3 is 15 amino acids. Trimming took off 4 bases at V and 5 bases at J, with 16 bases between the two ends. CDR3 DNA sequence: TGCGCCAGCAGCCCCGGGGGTAGCGCCCACAATGAGCAGTTCTTC. Translating it yields CASSPGGSAHNEQFF.

This CDR3 reads CASRGGTNTGELFF. The CDR3 region has the DNA TGTGCCAGCAGGGGGGGTACGAACACCGGGGAGCTGTTTTTT. The chain combines TRBV19 with TRBJ2-2, with D perhaps being TRBD1 or TRBD2 (7 bases each). Trimming pared 9 bases from V and 0 bases from J, leaving 11 bases between. Germline CDR1 is LNHDA and CDR2 is SQIVND (reference sequence). This CDR3 is built from 14 residues.

This clone was detected a few times. The V and J genes are TRBV29-1 and TRBJ2-3, with TRBD2 matching 7 bases. Germline V gene sequence: CDR1 SQVTM, CDR2 ANQGSEA. This CDR3 region has 14 residues. Here the CDR3 reads CSFRSGMGTDTQYF. The CDR3 DNA follows: TGCAGTTTTAGGAGCGGGATGGGCACAGATACGCAGTATTTT.

This clone was counted once. The rearrangement uses TRBV5-1 and TRBJ2-2, with D possibly called TRBD1 or TRBD2 (7 bases each). The CDR3 runs 16 residues. V shed 7 bases and J shed 5 bases, with 21 bases lying between them. CDR1 is SGHRS, CDR2 YFSETQ, per germline. CDR3 region: CASRRGEGTRTGELFF. CDR3 nucleotides: TGCGCCAGCCGCAGGGGGGAGGGAACAAGGACCGGGGAGCTGTTTTTT.

The chain is built from TRBV6-8 and TRBJ2-7, with 7 bases that match TRBD2. Germline CDR1 MNHGY, CDR2 SAAAGT. Trimming removed 5 bases from V and 2 bases from J; junction bases left unmatched: 12. The CDR3 totals 16 residues. CDR3 region: CASSHRGETIPYEQYF. The CDR3 nucleotides are TGTGCCAGCAGTCACCGGGGGGAGACTATTCCCTACGAGCAGTACTTC.

This clone was counted many times. The chain recombines TRBV9 with TRBJ2-7; perhaps TRBD2 as D (6 bases). Trimming cost V 4 bases and J 2 bases, with 13 bases left between them. This CDR3 has 14 amino acids. Germline V CDR1 and CDR2: SGDLS, YYNGEE. The CDR3 sequence: CASSSVDYTYEQYF. The CDR3 region has the DNA TGTGCCAGCAGCTCGGTGGACTATACCTACGAGCAGTACTTC.

The V and J genes are TRBV19 and TRBJ2-2, with D tentatively TRBD2 (7 bases). There are 16 residues in the CDR3. CDR1 is LNHDA, CDR2 SQIVND, per germline (reference sequence). Trimming stripped 7 bases from V and 2 bases from J, with 17 bases between. CDR3 coding DNA: TGTGCCAGTACTCCCTGGGGGGGACAAAACACCGGGGAGCTGTTTTTT. Translation gives CASTPWGGQNTGELFF.

This clone was detected only a few times. This chain joins TRBV5-1 and TRBJ2-4; 8 bases are a match to TRBD1. Per germline, CDR1 SGHRS and CDR2 YFSETQ. V was pared by 4 bases and J by 1 base, with 10 bases of the junction left unmatched. The CDR3 runs 17 residues. The CDR3 spells CASSRRGTGGAKNIQYF. CDR3 DNA sequence: TGCGCCAGCAGCAGAAGAGGGACAGGCGGGGCCAAAAACATTCAGTACTTC.

The chain is built from TRBV6-8 and TRBJ1-5; perhaps TRBD1 as D (6 bases). V was clipped by 5 bases and J by 2 bases, with 10 bases between them. CDR1 is MNHGY and CDR2 is SAAAGT in the germline V gene. CDR3 length: 14 residues. The CDR3 sequence is CASSLRQGNQPQHF. CDR3 DNA: TGTGCCAGCAGTCTCCGACAGGGCAATCAGCCCCAGCATTTT.

J is TRBJ1-1 and V is TRBV30, with 7 bases identical to TRBD1. This CDR3 has 11 amino acids. CDR1 and CDR2 from the germline V gene are GTSNPN and SVGIG (reference sequence). This chain's CDR3 is CERGHNTEAFF. For the CDR3, the DNA is TGTGAAAGGGGGCACAACACTGAAGCTTTCTTT.

The genes are TRBV19 and TRBJ2-7, with TRBD2 matching over 15 bases. Germline trimming cut 5 bases from V and 9 bases from J; bases unmatched to any gene: 14. The V gene's germline CDR1 is LNHDA and CDR2 SQIVND (reference sequence). This CDR3 has 17 amino acids. The CDR3 sequence is CASSPGTSGGSLKGQYF. CDR3 sequence (DNA): TGTGCCAGTAGTCCCGGGACTAGCGGGGGGTCCTTAAAGGGGCAGTACTTC.

This chain connects TRBV7-6 to TRBJ2-6, with TRBD1 matching 9 bases. This CDR3 region has 19 residues. CDR1 and CDR2 (germline): SGHVS, FNYEAQ. J gave up 2 bases and V 5 bases, and 13 bases lay outside the gene matches. The CDR3 nucleotides are TGTGCCAGCAGCCAAAGGACAGGGGTCGCTAGGGCTGGGGCCAACGTCCTGACTTTC. Residues: CASSQRTGVARAGANVLTF.

By sample share, this clone is large. The genes are TRBV6-8 and TRBJ2-3, with a weak D call TRBD2 (5 bases). Trimming removed 5 bases from V and 5 bases from J, with 11 bases in between. The CDR3 consists of 13 residues. Germline assignment: CDR1 MNHGY and CDR2 SAAAGT. CDR3 nucleotide sequence: TGTGCCAGCAGTGATCGAGGGAGAGATACGCAGTATTTT. Amino acid sequence: CASSDRGRDTQYF.

The genes are TRBV19 and TRBJ2-3; D call uncertain. CDR3 length: 13 amino acids. Between the trimmed V and J ends, which lost 6 bases and 0 bases, there was a span of 7 bases. Germline CDR1 is LNHDA and CDR2 is SQIVND (reference sequence). CDR3 residues: CASRETSTDTQYF. The CDR3 DNA sequence: TGTGCCAGTAGAGAGACTAGCACAGATACGCAGTATTTT.

The table lists this clone with a few counts. The chain employs TRBV19 and TRBJ1-3, with 10 bases fitting TRBD1. Germline CDR1 is LNHDA and CDR2 is SQIVND (reference sequence). Trimming cost V 7 bases and J 4 bases; bases outside gene matches: 10. CDR3 size: 16 residues. CDR3 sequence reads: CASNNYGTGVGNTIYF. In nucleotides, the CDR3 is TGTGCCAGTAATAACTACGGGACAGGGGTCGGAAACACCATATATTTT.

The chain has TRBV5-1 and TRBJ2-7; tentative D call: TRBD2 (5 bases). V was clipped by 0 bases and J by 2 bases, with 12 bases between them. The CDR3 consists of 15 residues. CDR1 is SGHRS, CDR2 YFSETQ, per germline. The CDR3 sequence: CASSLEFRETYEQYF. CDR3 DNA sequence: TGCGCCAGCAGCTTGGAATTCCGGGAAACCTACGAGCAGTACTTC.

Within the sample, this clone is medium-sized. The chain employs TRBV19 and TRBJ1-3; 8 bases map to TRBD1. Germline assignment: CDR1 LNHDA and CDR2 SQIVND (reference sequence). Trimming removed 6 bases from V and 2 bases from J; junction bases left unmatched: 0. This CDR3 contains 13 residues. As DNA, the CDR3 is TGTGCCAGTAGGGACAGGGCTGGAAACACCATATATTTT. As protein: CASRDRAGNTIYF.

This clone occurred a few times. This rearrangement joins TRBV6-8 to TRBJ2-2, with 8 bases lining up with TRBD1. J lost 4 bases, V lost 8 bases, and 6 bases had no gene match. Germline V gene lookup returns CDR1 MNHGY and CDR2 SAAAGT. The CDR3 extends over 14 amino acids. CDR3 sequence: CASRGQGFTGELFF. In DNA, the CDR3 is TGTGCCAGCCGAGGACAGGGCTTCACCGGGGAGCTGTTTTTT.